This record covers a single T cell receptor (beta chain). Using immunoSEQ multiplex PCR, the repertoire was profiled, and TCRdb retains in-frame clones only, with some absent. The sample has 130,000 or so clones, roughly 94% seen once. This sample was included in a study of control samples from healthy donors and cancer patients. There are 13 residues in the CDR3. Germline CDR1 and CDR2: SQVTM and ANQGSEA. With V trimmed by 7 bases and J by 6 bases, 6 bases remained unmatched. Material: PBMCs. The rearrangement uses TRBV29-1 and TRBJ1-5; TRBD1 matches 10 bases. This clonotype originated in a man aged 60 to 69 with colorectal cancer. The DNA for the CDR3 is TGCAGCGCCGCCGGACAGGGGGGTCAGCCCCAGCATTTT. Its translation: CSAAGQGGQPQHF.